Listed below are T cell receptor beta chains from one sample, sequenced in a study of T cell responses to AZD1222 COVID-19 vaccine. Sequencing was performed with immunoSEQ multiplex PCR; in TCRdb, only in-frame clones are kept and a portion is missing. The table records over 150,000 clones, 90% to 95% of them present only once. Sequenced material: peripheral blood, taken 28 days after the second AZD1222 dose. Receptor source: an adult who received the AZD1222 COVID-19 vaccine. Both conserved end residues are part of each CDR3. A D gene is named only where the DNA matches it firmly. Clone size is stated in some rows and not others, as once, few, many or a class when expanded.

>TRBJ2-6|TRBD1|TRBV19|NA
TGTGCCAGTAGTATCCCCCTAACAGGGGCTGGGGCCAACGTCCTGACTTTC
CASSIPLTGAGANVLTF
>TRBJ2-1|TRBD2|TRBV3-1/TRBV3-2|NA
TGTGCCAGCAGCCAACAAGGGACTAGCGACCGGCAGTTCTTC
CASSQQGTSDRQFF
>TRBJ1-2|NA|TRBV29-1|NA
TGCAGCGTTGGGACTTCCTACACCTTC
CSVGTSYTF
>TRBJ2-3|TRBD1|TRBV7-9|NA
TGTGCCAGCAGCTTATGGGACAGAAGCACAGATACGCAGTATTTT
CASSLWDRSTDTQYF
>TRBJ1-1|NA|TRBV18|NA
TGTGCCAGCTCACTTGGACGGAACACTGAAGCTTTCTTT
CASSLGRNTEAFF
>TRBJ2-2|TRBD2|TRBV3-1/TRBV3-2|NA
TGTGCCAGCAGCCAAGGCCGGACTAGCGGGAGGGGTACCGGGGAGCTGTTTTTT
CASSQGRTSGRGTGELFF
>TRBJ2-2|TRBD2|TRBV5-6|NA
TGTGCCAGCAGCTCCGGACTAGCGGGCACCGGGGAGCTGTTTTTT
CASSSGLAGTGELFF
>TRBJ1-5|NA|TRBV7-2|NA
TGTGCCAGCAGTTACCAGGGGACCGCCAATCAGCCCCAGCATTTT
CASSYQGTANQPQHF
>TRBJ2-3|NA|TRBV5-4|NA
TGTGCCAGCAGCTTGTCGAGCGCTACAGATACGCAGTATTTT
CASSLSSATDTQYF
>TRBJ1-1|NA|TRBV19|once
TGTGCCAGTAGTTCCCGACAGACGAACACTGAAGCTTTCTTT
CASSSRQTNTEAFF
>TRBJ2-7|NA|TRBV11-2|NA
TGTGCCAGCAGCTTAGGTGGGGGCCTCTACGAGCAGTACTTC
CASSLGGGLYEQYF
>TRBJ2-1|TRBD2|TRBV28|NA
TGTGCCAGCAGTTTCCCCGGGGCTAGCGGGGGCAATGAGCAGTTCTTC
CASSFPGASGGNEQFF
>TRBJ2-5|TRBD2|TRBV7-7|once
TGTGCTAGCAGCTTAGCGGGAGAGACCCAGTACTTC
CASSLAGETQYF
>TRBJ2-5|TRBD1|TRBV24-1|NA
TGTGCCACCAGTGATCGCCACCTGGGACAGGGTGGGGAGACCCAGTACTTC
CATSDRHLGQGGETQYF
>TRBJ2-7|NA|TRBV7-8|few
TGTGCCAGCAGAATAGGGAGCTCCTACGAGCAGTACTTC
CASRIGSSYEQYF
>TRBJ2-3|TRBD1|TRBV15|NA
TGTGCCACCAGCAGAGGAGGGACAGGGGCTTTTGATACGCAGTATTTT
CATSRGGTGAFDTQYF
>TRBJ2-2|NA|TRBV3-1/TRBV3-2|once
TGTGCCAGCAGCCAAGGAGGAAAGTTCCGCAACACCGGGGAGCTGTTTTTT
CASSQGGKFRNTGELFF
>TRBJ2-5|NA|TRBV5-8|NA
TGTGCCAGCAGCTTTCGCTTAGTCGGGGTCCAAGAGACCCAGTACTTC
CASSFRLVGVQETQYF
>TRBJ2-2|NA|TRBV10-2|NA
TGCGCCAGCAGTGAGTACACCGGGGAGCTGTTTTTT
CASSEYTGELFF
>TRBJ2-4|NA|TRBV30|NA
TGTGCCTGGAGTCTCAAAGGGGGGGGCCGAGAAAACATTCAGTACTTC
CAWSLKGGGRENIQYF
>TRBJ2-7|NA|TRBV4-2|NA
TGTGCCAGCAGCCAAGATCTAGGTAGCGGAACCTACGAGCAGTACTTC
CASSQDLGSGTYEQYF
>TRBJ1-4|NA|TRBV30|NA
TGTGCCTGGAGTGTACAGGCGGGTAATGAAAAACTGTTTTTT
CAWSVQAGNEKLFF